This T cell receptor (beta chain) was sequenced for a study of spatial heterogeneity in lung cancer. Whole-study findings and limits: Blood showed ubiquitous tumor TCRs more often at resection than at routine follow-up.

Time point here: sample taken at primary tumor resection. Whole RNA, isolated from tumor, nontumor lung or frozen PBMC, was sequenced without prior sorting. This clonotype was detected only a few times. Its antigen is currently unknown. Germline V CDR1 and CDR2: SQVTM, ANQGSEA. The trim removed 7 bases at V and 3 bases at J, leaving 2 bases unmatched. CDR3 size: 12 residues. TCRdb independently ran MiXCR on the 5' RACE reads; one entry per CDR3 protein. The table shows fewer than 20,000 distinct CDR3 sequences, with around a fifth occurring only once. The input for sequencing was PBMCs, taken at surgery. The chain employs TRBV29-1 and TRBJ1-1; TRBD1 matches at 10 bases. The TCR was taken from a female donor with early-stage non-small cell lung cancer. In nucleotides, the CDR3 is TGCAGCGCGGACAGGGGGGACACTGAAGCTTTCTTT. This encodes CSADRGDTEAFF.